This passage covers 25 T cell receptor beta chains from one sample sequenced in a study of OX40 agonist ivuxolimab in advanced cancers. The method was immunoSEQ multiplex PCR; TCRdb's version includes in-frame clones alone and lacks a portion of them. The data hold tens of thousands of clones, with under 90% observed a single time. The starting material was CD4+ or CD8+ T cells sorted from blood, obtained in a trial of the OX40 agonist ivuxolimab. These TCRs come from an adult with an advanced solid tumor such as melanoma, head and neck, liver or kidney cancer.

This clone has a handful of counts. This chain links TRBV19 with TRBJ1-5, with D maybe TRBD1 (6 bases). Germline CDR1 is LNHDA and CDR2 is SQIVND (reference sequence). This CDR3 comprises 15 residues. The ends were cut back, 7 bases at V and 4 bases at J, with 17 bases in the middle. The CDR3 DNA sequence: TGTGCCAGTACAAACGACAGGTTTGGAAATCAGCCCCAGCATTTT. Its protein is CASTNDRFGNQPQHF.

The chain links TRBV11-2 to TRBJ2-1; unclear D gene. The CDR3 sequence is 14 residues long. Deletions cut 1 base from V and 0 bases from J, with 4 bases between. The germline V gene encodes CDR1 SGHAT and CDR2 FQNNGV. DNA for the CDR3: TGTGCCAGCAGCTTAGTTAGCTCCTACAATGAGCAGTTCTTC. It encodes CASSLVSSYNEQFF.

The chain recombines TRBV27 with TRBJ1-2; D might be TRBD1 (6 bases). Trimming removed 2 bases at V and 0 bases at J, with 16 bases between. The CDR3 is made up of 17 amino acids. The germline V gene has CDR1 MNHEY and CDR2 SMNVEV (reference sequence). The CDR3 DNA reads TGTGCCAGCAGTTTACGCCCGGGACACCTATCTAACTATGGCTACACCTTC. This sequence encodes CASSLRPGHLSNYGYTF.

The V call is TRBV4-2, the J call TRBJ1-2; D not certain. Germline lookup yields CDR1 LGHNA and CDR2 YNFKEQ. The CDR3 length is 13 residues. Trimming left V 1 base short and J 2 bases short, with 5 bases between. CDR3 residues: CASSQAGNYGYTF. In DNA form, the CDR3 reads TGTGCCAGCAGCCAAGCAGGAAACTATGGCTACACCTTC.

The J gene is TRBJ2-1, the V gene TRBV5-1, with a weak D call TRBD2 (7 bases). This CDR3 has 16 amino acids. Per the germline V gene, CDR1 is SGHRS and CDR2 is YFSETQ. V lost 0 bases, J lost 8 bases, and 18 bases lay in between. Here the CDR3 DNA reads TGCGCCAGCAGCTTGGACGGGGGGCCCTCTACGTATGAGCAGTTCTTC. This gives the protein CASSLDGGPSTYEQFF.

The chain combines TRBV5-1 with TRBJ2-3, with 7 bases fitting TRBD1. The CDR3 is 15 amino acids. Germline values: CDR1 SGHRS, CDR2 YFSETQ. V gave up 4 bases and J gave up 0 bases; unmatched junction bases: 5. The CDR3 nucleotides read TGCGCCAGCAGCCTCGAGGGGGCTAGCACAGATACGCAGTATTTT. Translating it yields CASSLEGASTDTQYF.

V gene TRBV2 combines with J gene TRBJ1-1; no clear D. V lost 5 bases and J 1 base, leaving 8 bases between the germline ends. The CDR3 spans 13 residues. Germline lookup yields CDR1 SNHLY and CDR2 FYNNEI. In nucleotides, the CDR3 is TGTGCCAGCAGTCTAACACAGAACACTGAAGCTTTCTTT. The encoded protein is CASSLTQNTEAFF.

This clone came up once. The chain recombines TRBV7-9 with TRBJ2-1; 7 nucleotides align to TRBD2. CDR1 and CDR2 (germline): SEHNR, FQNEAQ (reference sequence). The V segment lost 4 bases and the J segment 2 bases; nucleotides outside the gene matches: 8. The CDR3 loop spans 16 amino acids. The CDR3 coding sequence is TGTGCCAGCAGCTCATCCCGGACTAGGGCCTACAATGAGCAGTTCTTC. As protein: CASSSSRTRAYNEQFF.

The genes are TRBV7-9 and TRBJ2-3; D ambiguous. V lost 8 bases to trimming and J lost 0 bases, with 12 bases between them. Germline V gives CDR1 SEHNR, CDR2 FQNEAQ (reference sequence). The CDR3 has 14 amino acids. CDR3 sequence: CASDRAESTDTQYF. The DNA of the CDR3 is TGTGCCAGCGACCGGGCAGAAAGCACAGATACGCAGTATTTT.

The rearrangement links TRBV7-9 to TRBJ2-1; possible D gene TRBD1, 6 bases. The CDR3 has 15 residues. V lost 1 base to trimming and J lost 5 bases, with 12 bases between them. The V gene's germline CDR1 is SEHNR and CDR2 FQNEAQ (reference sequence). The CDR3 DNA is TGTGCCAGCAGCTTAGAGGCAGGGGTCGACAATGAGCAGTTCTTC. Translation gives CASSLEAGVDNEQFF.

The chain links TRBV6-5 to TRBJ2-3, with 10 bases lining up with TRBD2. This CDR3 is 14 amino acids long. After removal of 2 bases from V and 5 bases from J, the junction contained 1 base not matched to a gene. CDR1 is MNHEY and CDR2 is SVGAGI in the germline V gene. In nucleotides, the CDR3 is TGTGCCAGCAGTTACGGACTAGCGGTAGATACGCAGTATTTT. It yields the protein CASSYGLAVDTQYF.

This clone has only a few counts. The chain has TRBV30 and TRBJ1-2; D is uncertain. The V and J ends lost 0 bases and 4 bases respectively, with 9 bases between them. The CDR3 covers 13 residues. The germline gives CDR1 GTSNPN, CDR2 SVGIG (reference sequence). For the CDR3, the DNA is TGTGCCTGGAGTGTACGCCTCGGCTATGGCTACACCTTC. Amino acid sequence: CAWSVRLGYGYTF.

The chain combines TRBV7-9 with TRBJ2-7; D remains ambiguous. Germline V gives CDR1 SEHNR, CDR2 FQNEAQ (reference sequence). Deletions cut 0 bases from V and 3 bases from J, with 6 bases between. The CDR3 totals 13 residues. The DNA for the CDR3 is TGTGCCAGCAGCTTAGCAGGCAGCTACGAGCAGTACTTC. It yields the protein CASSLAGSYEQYF.

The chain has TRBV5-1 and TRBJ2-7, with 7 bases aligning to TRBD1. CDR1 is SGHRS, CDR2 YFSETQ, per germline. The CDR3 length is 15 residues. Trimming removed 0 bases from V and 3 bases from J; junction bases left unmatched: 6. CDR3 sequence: CASSLEGDSLYEQYF. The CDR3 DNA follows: TGCGCCAGCAGCTTGGAGGGGGACAGCCTCTACGAGCAGTACTTC.

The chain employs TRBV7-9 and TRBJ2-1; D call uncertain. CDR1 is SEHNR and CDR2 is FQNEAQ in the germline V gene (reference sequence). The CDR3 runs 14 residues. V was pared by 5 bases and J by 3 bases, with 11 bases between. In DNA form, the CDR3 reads TGTGCCAGCAGCCACCTAGACCGCTACAATGAGCAGTTCTTC. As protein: CASSHLDRYNEQFF.

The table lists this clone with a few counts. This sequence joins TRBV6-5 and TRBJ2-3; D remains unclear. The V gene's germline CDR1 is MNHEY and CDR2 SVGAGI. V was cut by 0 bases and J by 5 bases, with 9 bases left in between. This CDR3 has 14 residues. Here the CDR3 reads CASSYSLGIDTQYF. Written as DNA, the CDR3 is TGTGCCAGCAGTTACTCGTTGGGAATAGATACGCAGTATTTT.

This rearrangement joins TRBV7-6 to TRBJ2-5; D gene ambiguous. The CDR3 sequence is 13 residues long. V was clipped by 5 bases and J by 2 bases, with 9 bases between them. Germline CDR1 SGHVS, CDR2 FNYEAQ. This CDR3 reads CASSPRPQETQYF. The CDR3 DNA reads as TGTGCCAGCAGCCCGAGACCACAAGAGACCCAGTACTTC.

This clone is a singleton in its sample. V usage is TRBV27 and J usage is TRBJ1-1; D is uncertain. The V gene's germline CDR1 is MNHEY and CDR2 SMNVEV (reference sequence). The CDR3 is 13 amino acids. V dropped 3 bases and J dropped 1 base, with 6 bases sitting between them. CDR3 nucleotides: TGTGCCAGCAGTTTTGGGGAGAACACTGAAGCTTTCTTT. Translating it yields CASSFGENTEAFF.

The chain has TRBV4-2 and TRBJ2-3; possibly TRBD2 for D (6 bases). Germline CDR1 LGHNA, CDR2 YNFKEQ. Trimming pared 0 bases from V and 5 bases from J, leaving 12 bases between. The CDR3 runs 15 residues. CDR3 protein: CASSQEGLGGDTQYF. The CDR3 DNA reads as TGTGCCAGCAGCCAAGAGGGATTGGGGGGAGATACGCAGTATTTT.

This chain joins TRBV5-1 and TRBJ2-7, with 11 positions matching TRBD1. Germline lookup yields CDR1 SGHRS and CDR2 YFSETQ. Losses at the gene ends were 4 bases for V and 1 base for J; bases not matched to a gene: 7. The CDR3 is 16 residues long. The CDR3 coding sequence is TGCGCCAGCAGCCCCCTGGACAGGGGGCCTTCCTACGAGCAGTACTTC. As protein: CASSPLDRGPSYEQYF.

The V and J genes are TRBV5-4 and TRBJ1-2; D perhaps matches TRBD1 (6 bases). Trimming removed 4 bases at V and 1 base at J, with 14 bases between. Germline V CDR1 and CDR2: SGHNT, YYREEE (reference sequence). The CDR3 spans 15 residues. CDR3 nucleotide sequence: TGTGCCAGCAGCCAGAGACAGGTCGTTAACTATGGCTACACCTTC. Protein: CASSQRQVVNYGYTF.

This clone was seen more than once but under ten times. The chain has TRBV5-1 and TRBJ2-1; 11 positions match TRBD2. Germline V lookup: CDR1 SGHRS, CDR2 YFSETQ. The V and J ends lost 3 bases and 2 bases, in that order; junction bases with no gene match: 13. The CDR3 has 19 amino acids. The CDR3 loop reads CASSSGGYSLAGAYNEQFF. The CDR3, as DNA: TGCGCCAGCAGCTCGGGTGGTTACTCACTAGCGGGGGCCTACAATGAGCAGTTCTTC.

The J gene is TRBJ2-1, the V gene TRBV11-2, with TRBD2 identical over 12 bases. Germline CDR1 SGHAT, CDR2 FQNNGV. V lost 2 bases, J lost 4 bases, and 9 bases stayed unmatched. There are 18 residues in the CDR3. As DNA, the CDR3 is TGTGCCAGCAGCTTAAGACTAGCGGGGGAACGACCTTACAATGAGCAGTTCTTC. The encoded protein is CASSLRLAGERPYNEQFF.

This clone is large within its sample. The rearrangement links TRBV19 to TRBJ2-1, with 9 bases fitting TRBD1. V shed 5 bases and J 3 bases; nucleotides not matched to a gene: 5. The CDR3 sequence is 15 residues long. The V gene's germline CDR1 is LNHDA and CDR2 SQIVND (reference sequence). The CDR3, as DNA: TGTGCCAGTAGTTTAACAGGGGGCGACTACAATGAGCAGTTCTTC. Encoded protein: CASSLTGGDYNEQFF.

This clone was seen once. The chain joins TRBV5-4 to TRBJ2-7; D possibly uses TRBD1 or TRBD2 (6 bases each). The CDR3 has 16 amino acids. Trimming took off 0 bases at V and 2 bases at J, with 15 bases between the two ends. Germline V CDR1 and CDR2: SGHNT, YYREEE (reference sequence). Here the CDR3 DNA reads TGTGCCAGCAGCTTGGGTTCGAGGGGGGAAACCTACGAGCAGTACTTC. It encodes CASSLGSRGETYEQYF.